Listed here is a single T cell receptor (beta chain). This record belongs to a study of blood T cell repertoires in COVID-19. Study in general: Samples came from the United States, Italy and Spain, spanning acute and convalescent COVID-19. Nucleic acid was either cDNA or gDNA, and it came from T cells, B-cell-depleted T cells, or PBMCs.

Original analysis: It was from reference gene primer amplification that nucleated cell counts were estimated. The method was immunoSEQ multiplex PCR; TCRdb's version includes in-frame clones alone and lacks a portion of them. The V and J calls and clone size are taken from that table; D and trimming were inferred from the DNA. The table includes over 80,000 clones, around 74% detected once. J lost 7 bases, V lost 4 bases, and 10 bases had no gene match. The CDR3 is 17 residues long. Looked up from germline, CDR1 is SGHNT and CDR2 is YYREEE (reference sequence). Seattle patient enrollment occurred during active infection, with longitudinal follow-up thereafter.

Sequences were obtained from peripheral blood. This rearrangement joins TRBV5-4 to TRBJ2-1; TRBD2 matches 14 bases. This clonotype originated in a man aged 65 to 85 with COVID-19, enrolled during active disease. The CDR3 region has the DNA TGTGCCAGCAGCATGGGACTAGCGGGAGTGGGGGGGAATGAGCAGTTCTTC. As protein: CASSMGLAGVGGNEQFF.